These T cell receptor beta chains were read from a single sample in a study of early T cells in non-severe SARS-CoV-2 infection. TCRdb called the 5' RACE reads again in MiXCR, with one record for every CDR3 protein. The sample has tens of thousands of distinct CDR3 sequences; approximately 13% are singletons. Specimen: whole blood. The source is an adult who was a healthcare worker with PCR-confirmed SARS-CoV-2 infection or an uninfected control (not recorded which). Each CDR3 is given with its conserved first and last residue. The D gene is left open where the match is weak. Clone size appears in some rows only: once, few, many, or a class for an expanded clone.

TGTGCCAGCAGTCCCGGGGCCGAAAATGAAAAACTGTTTTTT | CASSPGAENEKLFF | TRBJ1-4 | NA | TRBV28 | NA
TGTGCCAGCAGCTTATCTAACTATGGCTACACCTTC | CASSLSNYGYTF | TRBJ1-2 | few | TRBV7-2 | NA
TGTGCCAGCAGTTCCGGTCAGGGGATGGGCACAGATACGCAGTATTTT | CASSSGQGMGTDTQYF | TRBJ2-3 | NA | TRBV6-5 | NA
TGTGCCAGCATAGGCTATTCTGGCACTGAAGCTTTCTTT | CASIGYSGTEAFF | TRBJ1-1 | many | TRBV7-3 | NA
TGTGCCAGCAGTCCCGGTTCGCCTGGAAACACCATATATTTT | CASSPGSPGNTIYF | TRBJ1-3 | NA | TRBV28 | NA
TGTGCCAGCAGTTCCGTAGCGGGAGGGGGCACAGATACGCAGTATTTT | CASSSVAGGGTDTQYF | TRBJ2-3 | few | TRBV6-5 | TRBD2
TGTGCCAGCAGCTTAGCCGCCCAGGGGGCGACTTTCGCCGGGGAGCTGTTTTTT | CASSLAAQGATFAGELFF | TRBJ2-2 | many | TRBV7-6 | TRBD1
TGTGCCAGCAGGTACCGCGGCGGGAGGGCCTACAATGAGCAGTTCTTC | CASRYRGGRAYNEQFF | TRBJ2-1 | once | TRBV28 | TRBD2
TGTGCCAGCACTGGCCCCCCCAGGGCCCACTATGGCTACACCTTC | CASTGPPRAHYGYTF | TRBJ1-2 | few | TRBV12-3/TRBV12-4 | NA
TGTGCCAGCAGTCCTCTCCGAACCTACAATGAGCAGTTCTTC | CASSPLRTYNEQFF | TRBJ2-1 | few | TRBV28 | NA
TGTGCCAGCAGCCCCGGGACAGGGGTTACCTACGAGCAGTACTTC | CASSPGTGVTYEQYF | TRBJ2-7 | many | TRBV9 | TRBD1
TGTGCCAGCACCTCACCATACGAGCAGTACTTC | CASTSPYEQYF | TRBJ2-7 | many | TRBV28 | NA
TGTGCCAGCAGTTTATATGGAGCGGGAGGGTCATCCTACAATGAGCAGTTCTTC | CASSLYGAGGSSYNEQFF | TRBJ2-1 | many | TRBV27 | TRBD2
TGTGCCGTAAGCAGGAACGCCTATGCCTATGGCTACACCTTC | CAVSRNAYAYGYTF | TRBJ1-2 | many | TRBV10-3 | NA
TGTGCCAGCTCAGGAACCGGGACACCGTTCTCTGGAAACACCATATATTTT | CASSGTGTPFSGNTIYF | TRBJ1-3 | many | TRBV18 | NA
TGCAGTGCTAGGAGGAAGGGATTCAATGAGCAGTTCTTC | CSARRKGFNEQFF | TRBJ2-1 | many | TRBV20-1 | NA
TGCAGTGCTAGAGTTACAACCACTAATGAAAAACTGTTTTTT | CSARVTTTNEKLFF | TRBJ1-4 | NA | TRBV20-1 | NA
TGTGCCAGCAGCCCAGGGGGTGGCTACACCTTC | CASSPGGGYTF | TRBJ1-2 | NA | TRBV12-3/TRBV12-4 | TRBD1
TGTGCCAGCAGCTTAGGGGGCCTAGGGGTAGATACGCAGTATTTT | CASSLGGLGVDTQYF | TRBJ2-3 | NA | TRBV11-2 | NA
TGTGCCAGCAGTTACCCTTTAGGGAAATCCTACGAGCAGTACTTC | CASSYPLGKSYEQYF | TRBJ2-7 | NA | TRBV28 | NA
TGCAGCGTCCTCCCACAGGGAGCCAGCGTGGGAGAGCAGTACTTC | CSVLPQGASVGEQYF | TRBJ2-7 | many | TRBV29-1 | NA
TGCAGCGTGGGGACAGGGAACACTGAAGCTTTCTTT | CSVGTGNTEAFF | TRBJ1-1 | NA | TRBV29-1 | TRBD1
TGTGCCAGCAGCCCCGATGGGATTTCACCCCTCCACTTT | CASSPDGISPLHF | TRBJ1-6 | NA | TRBV11-2 | NA
TGTGCCAGCAGCGTAGGCCCGGCCAGTGAGCAGTTCTTC | CASSVGPASEQFF | TRBJ2-1 | many | TRBV9 | NA
TGTGCCAGTAGCTCAATTACCGGGGGTTCGGAGACCCAGTACTTC | CASSSITGGSETQYF | TRBJ2-5 | NA | TRBV19 | NA
TGCAGCGTCACGGACGGACGAAATCAGCCCCAGCATTTT | CSVTDGRNQPQHF | TRBJ1-5 | NA | TRBV29-1 | NA
TGTGCCAGCAGCGCACAGGGCCCTAATTCACCCCTCCACTTT | CASSAQGPNSPLHF | TRBJ1-6 | once | TRBV7-8 | NA
TGTGCCAGCAGTTTCCGGATTGATCCCACAGATACGCAGTATTTT | CASSFRIDPTDTQYF | TRBJ2-3 | few | TRBV27 | NA
TGTGCCAGCAGTCAGAGGAGACCCGACACTGAAGCTTTCTTT | CASSQRRPDTEAFF | TRBJ1-1 | many | TRBV28 | NA
TGCAGCGGTACTAGCGGGAGGATTAACGAGCAGTACTTC | CSGTSGRINEQYF | TRBJ2-7 | NA | TRBV29-1 | TRBD2
TGTGCCAGCAGCTTAGCGAGTGGGGTCTGGGAGCAGTACTTC | CASSLASGVWEQYF | TRBJ2-7 | NA | TRBV7-9 | NA
TGCAGCGTCGGGACTAGCGCTATCAATGAGCAGTTCTTC | CSVGTSAINEQFF | TRBJ2-1 | few | TRBV29-1 | TRBD2
TGTGCCAGTGTTTCAGGGGGCTCGGATACGCAGTATTTT | CASVSGGSDTQYF | TRBJ2-3 | NA | TRBV18 | TRBD1
TGCAGCGTTGAAGAAGGGAGGAAAACAGATACGCAGTATTTT | CSVEEGRKTDTQYF | TRBJ2-3 | many | TRBV29-1 | NA
TGCGCCAGCAGTCAGCAAGCATTCCGCTCTGGAAACACCATATATTTT | CASSQQAFRSGNTIYF | TRBJ1-3 | few | TRBV5-1 | NA
TGTGCCAGCAGTTTGAGGGCCCAAGAGACCCAGTACTTC | CASSLRAQETQYF | TRBJ2-5 | medium-sized | TRBV28 | NA
TGTGCCAGCAGTCCTCCTGGGGGAGGCACTGAAGCTTTCTTT | CASSPPGGGTEAFF | TRBJ1-1 | NA | TRBV25-1 | NA
TGTGCCATCAAGGGACAGCTTAATGAAAAACTGTTTTTT | CAIKGQLNEKLFF | TRBJ1-4 | many | TRBV10-3 | TRBD1
TGCAGTGCTAGAGATTCTCGCTTAGGCACAAACATTCAGTACTTC | CSARDSRLGTNIQYF | TRBJ2-4 | few | TRBV20-1 | NA